This TCR beta chain originates from a study of graft-versus-host responses after intestinal transplantation. Looking at the study overall: All recipients were transplanted with multivisceral, liver-intestinal, or isolated intestinal grafts. Every transplant recipient was induced with anti-thymocyte globulin, then maintained on tacrolimus and steroids for roughly 3 years. Whole-study results and caveats: Present in recipient marrow, GvH clones included some that appeared first in ileum or blood.

This clone was observed a handful of times. Its specificity is not known. The CDR3 is 13 amino acids. Germline V gene lookup returns CDR1 SGHTA and CDR2 FQGNSA. Between the trimmed V and J ends, which lost 1 base and 7 bases, there was a span of 11 bases. TCRdb keeps only in-frame clones here, not all; method: immunoSEQ multiplex PCR. The data show about 83,000 clones, 85% to 90% seen once. This material consisted of unstimulated CD4+ T cells sorted from spleen or lymph node cells, taken before intestinal transplant. The chain is built from TRBV7-2 and TRBJ2-7; tentatively, D is TRBD2 (7 bases). The clonotype comes from a human donor who received an intestinal transplant. The CDR3 is CASSLVGGGEQYF. The DNA of the CDR3 is TGTGCCAGCAGCTTAGTGGGAGGGGGGGAGCAGTACTTC.